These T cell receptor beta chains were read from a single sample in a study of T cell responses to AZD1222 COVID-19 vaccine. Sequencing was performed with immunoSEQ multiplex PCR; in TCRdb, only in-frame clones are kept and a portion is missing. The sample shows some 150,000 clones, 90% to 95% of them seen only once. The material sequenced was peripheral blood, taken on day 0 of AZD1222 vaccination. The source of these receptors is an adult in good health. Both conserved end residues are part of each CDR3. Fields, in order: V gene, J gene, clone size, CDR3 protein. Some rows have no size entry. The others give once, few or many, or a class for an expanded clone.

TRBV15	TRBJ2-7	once	CATSRDPQGSYEQYF
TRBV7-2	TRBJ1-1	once	CASSFPGGGTEAFF
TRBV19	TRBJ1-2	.	CASSFPGTGGIGYTF
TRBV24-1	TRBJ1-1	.	CATSVLQGPGVRAFF
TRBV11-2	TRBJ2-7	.	CASSTQGGVDEQYF
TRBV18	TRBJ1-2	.	CASSQDSILGYTF
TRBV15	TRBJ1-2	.	CATSRNPGQGGNGYTF
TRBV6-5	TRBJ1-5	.	CASNLGGIQPQHF
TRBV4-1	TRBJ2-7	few	CASSQAGTAGSYEQYF
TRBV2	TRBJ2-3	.	CASSEALRDRSTDTQYF
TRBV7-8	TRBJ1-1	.	CASSLWQDTEAFF
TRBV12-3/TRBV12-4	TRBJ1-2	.	CASSLLAGYGYTF
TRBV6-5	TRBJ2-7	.	CASSTPRLAYEQYF
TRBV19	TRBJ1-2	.	CASSTGQGVYYGYTF
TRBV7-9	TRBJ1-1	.	CASSYAQTGTGDIREAFF
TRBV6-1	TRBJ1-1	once	CASSEGGIFAGAGTEAFF
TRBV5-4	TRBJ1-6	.	CASSLQYNSPLHF
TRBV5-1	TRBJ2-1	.	CASSLGGKTYNEQFF
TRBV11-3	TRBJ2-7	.	CASSLTEGYEQYF
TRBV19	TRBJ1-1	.	CASSLTGTMNTEAFF
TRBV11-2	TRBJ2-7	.	CASSSEAVTSVEQYF
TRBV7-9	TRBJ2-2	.	CASRETANTGELFF
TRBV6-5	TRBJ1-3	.	CASSSRDPSSGNTIYF
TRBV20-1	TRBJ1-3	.	CSASGVDTIYF
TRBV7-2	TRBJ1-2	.	CASSFPNRAYGYTF
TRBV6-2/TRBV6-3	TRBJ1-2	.	CASSRTGTNYGYTF
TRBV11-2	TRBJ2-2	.	CASSPYMTGELFF
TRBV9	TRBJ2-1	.	CASSVLAVPYNEQFF
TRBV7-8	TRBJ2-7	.	CASSSLTLTYEQYF
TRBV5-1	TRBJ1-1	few	CASSLEPSGVTEAFF
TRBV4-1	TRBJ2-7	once	CASSQGTAYSYEQYF
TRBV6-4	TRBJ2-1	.	CASSGGTSGYNEQFF
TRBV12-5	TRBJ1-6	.	CASGLVGSHWSPLHF
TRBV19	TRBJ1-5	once	CASSMSPPGGQPQHF
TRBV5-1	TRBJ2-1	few	CASSPTSGRNNEQFF
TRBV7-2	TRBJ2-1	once	CASSLAPTIPYNEQFF
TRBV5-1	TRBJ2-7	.	CASSLGTASYEQYF
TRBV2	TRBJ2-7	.	CASTQQVFEQYF
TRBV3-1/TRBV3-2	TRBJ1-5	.	CASSQGRSNQPQHF
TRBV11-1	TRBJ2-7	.	CASSLAGPYEQYF
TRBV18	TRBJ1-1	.	CASSQPQTGPPEAFF
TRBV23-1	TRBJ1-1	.	CASSQSSRGNTEAFF
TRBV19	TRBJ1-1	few	CATQGARNTEAFF
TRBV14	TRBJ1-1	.	CASSQPTEMNTEAFF
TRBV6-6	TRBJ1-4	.	CASSPLGRGGPNEKLFF
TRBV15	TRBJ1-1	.	CATSRDPGRNTEAFF
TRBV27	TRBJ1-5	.	CASSLGGSNQPQHF
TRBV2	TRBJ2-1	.	CASSNRGRTYNEQFF
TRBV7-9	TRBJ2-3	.	CASSFERDTRHTQYF
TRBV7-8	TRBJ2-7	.	CASSLESYEQYF